The 30 T cell receptor beta chains below come from one sample, sequenced in a study of blood T cells in healthy people across ages. Primers used in a second PCR of about 6 to 11 cycles were a sample-barcoded 5' primer and a J-beta primer mix. TCRdb reanalysed the 5' RACE reads using MiXCR and keeps one entry per CDR3 protein. There are some 640,000 distinct CDR3 sequences in the sample; around 49% occur only once, and roughly 31% lies in the top ten. Source material: blood. These TCRs come from an older woman in good health.

Note on this clonotype: At one of its ends the junction is not consistent with the germline gene, which may arise from a read error. CDR3: CASSLPSHEQYF. CDR3 DNA sequence: TGTGCCAGCAGCCTCCCCTCCCACGAGCAGTACTTC. This rearrangement joins TRBV11-2 to TRBJ2-7, with D hard to call. The CDR3 covers 12 residues. Germline V gene data show CDR1 as SGHAT and CDR2 as FQNNGV.

The V and J genes are TRBV20-1 and TRBJ2-7; 11 nucleotides align to TRBD1. Germline assignment: CDR1 DFQATT and CDR2 SNEGSKA (reference sequence). The V gene end was trimmed by 2 bases and the J gene end by 1 base; junction bases not matched to a gene: 10. CDR3 size: 17 residues. Here the CDR3 reads CSARSLSGTGGSYEQYF. The CDR3, as DNA: TGCAGTGCTAGATCTCTTTCGGGGACAGGGGGATCCTACGAGCAGTACTTC.

V usage is TRBV20-1 and J usage is TRBJ2-7; the D gene is possibly TRBD2 (6 bases). V was pared by 0 bases and J by 4 bases, with 10 bases between. Per germline, CDR1 DFQATT and CDR2 SNEGSKA (reference sequence). The CDR3 spans 13 residues. The CDR3 nucleotides are TGCAGTGCTAGAGATATACGGGGGTACGAGCAGTACTTC. Translation gives CSARDIRGYEQYF.

Of note for this clonotype: Given a much more abundant clone one base away, this may be a read error. J is TRBJ1-2 and V is TRBV3-1; 9 bases fit TRBD1. The germline V gene encodes CDR1 LGHDT and CDR2 YNNKEL (reference sequence). V gave up 2 bases and J gave up 6 bases; unmatched junction bases: 7. The CDR3 is 15 residues long. This chain's CDR3 is CASSQTGTGIHGYTF. The CDR3 DNA sequence: TGTGCCAGCAGCCAAACCGGGACAGGGATCCATGGCTACACCTTC.

The CDR3 coding sequence is TGCAGTCCAACGACTAGCGGGAGGGCCGGGGAGCAGTTCTTC. Its translation is CSPTTSGRAGEQFF. The genes are TRBV20-1 and TRBJ2-1; 14 positions agree with TRBD2. The V and J ends lost 8 bases and 10 bases, in that order; junction bases with no gene match: 10. The CDR3 is 14 amino acids. Germline V CDR1 and CDR2: DFQATT, SNEGSKA (reference sequence).

V is TRBV29-1 and J is TRBJ2-7; 7 bases agree with TRBD2. The end of the DNA is better explained by TRBJ2-5, so the J call may be wrong. The CDR3 consists of 12 residues. The germline V gene has CDR1 SQVTM and CDR2 ANQGSEA. The CDR3 region is CSVESSGGTQYF. The CDR3 DNA reads as TGCAGCGTTGAGTCTAGCGGAGGGACCCAGTACTTC.

In this sample, this clonotype turned up many times. The J gene is TRBJ2-1, the V gene TRBV27; TRBD2 aligns across 8 bases. The CDR3 runs to 15 residues. Per the germline V gene, CDR1 is MNHEY and CDR2 is SMNVEV (reference sequence). V trimming: 5 bases; J trimming: 3 bases; junction bases outside the gene matches: 6. The CDR3 region is CASSPTGTSYNEQFF. The CDR3 bases are TGTGCCAGCAGTCCCACCGGGACTAGCTACAATGAGCAGTTCTTC.

This chain connects TRBV29-1 to TRBJ1-2; a possible D gene is TRBD1 (5 bases). CDR3 length: 11 amino acids. The germline gives CDR1 SQVTM, CDR2 ANQGSEA. V shed 7 bases and J shed 8 bases, with 14 bases lying between them. This CDR3 is CSAMEGRGYTF. CDR3 DNA: TGCAGCGCCATGGAGGGGCGCGGCTACACCTTC.

V gene TRBV6-5 combines with J gene TRBJ2-5; weak D call: TRBD1 (6 bases). Looked up from germline, CDR1 is MNHEY and CDR2 is SVGAGI. This CDR3 comprises 14 residues. The V gene lost 4 bases and the J gene lost 6 bases, with 15 bases spanning the gap. In DNA, the CDR3 is TGTGCCAGCAGTTTAGGGACACAGAGGAAGACCCAGTACTTC. This gives the protein CASSLGTQRKTQYF.

This chain uses TRBV2 with TRBJ2-3, with 10 bases aligning to TRBD2. Per germline, CDR1 SNHLY and CDR2 FYNNEI. This CDR3 contains 14 residues. V gave up 9 bases and J gave up 4 bases; unmatched junction bases: 7. The CDR3 spells CARGASGSADTQYF. The CDR3 DNA reads as TGTGCCAGAGGGGCTAGCGGGAGCGCAGATACGCAGTATTTT.

This clonotype was counted a few times. V and J are TRBV20-1 and TRBJ2-1; 7 bases match TRBD2. The CDR3 consists of 15 residues. Per germline, CDR1 DFQATT and CDR2 SNEGSKA (reference sequence). The V and J ends lost 3 bases and 1 base, in that order; junction bases with no gene match: 6. The DNA for the CDR3 is TGCAGTGCTAGCGGCGGGGGAGCGTCCTACAATGAGCAGTTCTTC. As protein: CSASGGGASYNEQFF.

This rearrangement joins TRBV6-6 to TRBJ1-4, with D perhaps matching TRBD1 (5 bases). Germline assignment: CDR1 MNHNY and CDR2 SVGAGI (reference sequence). V was cut by 2 bases and J by 0 bases, with 10 bases left in between. There are 16 residues in the CDR3. The CDR3 sequence: CASSYGGTATNEKLFF. CDR3 nucleotide sequence: TGTGCCAGCAGTTACGGGGGAACTGCAACTAATGAAAAACTGTTTTTT.

This clonotype was seen a few times. This rearrangement joins TRBV5-1 to TRBJ2-3; 7 nucleotides agree with TRBD2. V trimming: 1 base; J trimming: 2 bases; junction bases outside the gene matches: 7. CDR3 length: 16 residues. CDR1 and CDR2 (germline): SGHRS, YFSETQ. The CDR3 DNA follows: TGCGCCAGCAGCTTGCGGGAGGTTCGTGACACAGATACGCAGTATTTT. It translates to CASSLREVRDTDTQYF.

V gene TRBV6-2 or TRBV6-3 combines with J gene TRBJ2-7; TRBD2 agrees at 8 bases. Germline lookup yields CDR1 MNHEY and CDR2 SVGEGT. Trimming at V came to 2 bases and at J to 1 base, leaving 4 bases not matched to a gene. The CDR3 loop spans 15 amino acids. DNA for the CDR3: TGTGCCAGCAGTTACGCGGGACTAGATTCCTACGAGCAGTACTTC. It translates to CASSYAGLDSYEQYF.

The rearrangement uses TRBV10-3 and TRBJ2-1; TRBD2 might be the D (5 bases). Germline V gene lookup returns CDR1 ENHRY and CDR2 SYGVKD. This CDR3 has 13 amino acids. The V end lost 8 bases, the J end lost 6 bases, and 14 bases lay between the germline ends. The CDR3 DNA sequence: TGTGCCATCGGAGAGGGCCGGATCAATGAGCAGTTCTTC. The encoded protein is CAIGEGRINEQFF.

This clonotype was seen only a few times. The chain carries TRBV4-2 and TRBJ2-7; 11 bases are shared with TRBD2. Germline V CDR1 and CDR2: LGHNA, YNFKEQ. This CDR3 spans 16 amino acids. Unmatched junction bases numbered 5, after V lost 4 bases and J lost 0 bases. CDR3 amino acids: CASSRLTSGSSYEQYF. CDR3 DNA: TGTGCCAGCAGCCGTTTAACTAGCGGGAGCTCCTACGAGCAGTACTTC.

The rearrangement links TRBV7-2 to TRBJ2-5, with D maybe TRBD2 (5 bases). The CDR3 totals 14 residues. Germline V gives CDR1 SGHTA, CDR2 FQGNSA. The V and J ends lost 5 bases and 1 base respectively, with 11 bases between them. The CDR3 is CASSRVRAQETQYF. CDR3 DNA sequence: TGTGCCAGCAGCCGGGTGCGGGCCCAAGAGACCCAGTACTTC.

This clonotype occurred a few times. This sequence joins TRBV5-1 and TRBJ1-1, with D perhaps matching TRBD1 (6 bases). Germline CDR1 reads SGHRS; CDR2 reads YFSETQ. The CDR3 sequence is 17 residues long. Trimming took off 4 bases at V and 4 bases at J, with 23 bases between the two ends. The CDR3 DNA sequence: TGCGCCAGCAGCAAATTACAGGGAACGGCGGAGGGCACTGAAGCTTTCTTT. Its protein product is CASSKLQGTAEGTEAFF.

The genes are TRBV4-2 and TRBJ2-1; maybe TRBD1 (5 bases). Germline CDR1 LGHNA, CDR2 YNFKEQ. CDR3 length: 17 residues. V shed 3 bases and J shed 3 bases, with 18 bases lying between them. The CDR3 protein is CASSHDWAGLSYNEQFF. The DNA of the CDR3 is TGTGCCAGCAGCCACGATTGGGCAGGGTTGAGCTACAATGAGCAGTTCTTC.

This clonotype was seen a handful of times. The chain employs TRBV7-2 and TRBJ2-7; possible D gene TRBD1, 6 bases. This CDR3 has 15 residues. Trimming pared 1 base from V and 2 bases from J, leaving 12 bases between. CDR1 SGHTA and CDR2 FQGNSA come from the germline V gene. In DNA, the CDR3 is TGTGCCAGCAGCTTAGGATCTCAGGGGCCCTACGAGCAGTACTTC. Protein sequence: CASSLGSQGPYEQYF.

This clonotype was found a few times. This chain uses TRBV29-1 with TRBJ2-1; 10 bases are a match to TRBD1. Germline assignment: CDR1 SQVTM and CDR2 ANQGSEA. This CDR3 contains 13 residues. V lost 4 bases, J lost 5 bases, and 2 bases stayed unmatched. The CDR3, as DNA: TGCAGCGTTGGGGACAGGGGAGACAATGAGCAGTTCTTC. This translates into CSVGDRGDNEQFF.

The chain employs TRBV20-1 and TRBJ2-7; no clear D gene. The J call may be incorrect, as the DNA end agrees better with TRBJ2-5. Germline lookup yields CDR1 DFQATT and CDR2 SNEGSKA (reference sequence). There are 13 residues in the CDR3. Here the CDR3 DNA reads TGCAGTGCCCTTGACACCTTAGGGGAGACCCAGTACTTC. Its translation: CSALDTLGETQYF.

The CDR3 loop is CASSSTGMGYEQYF. Here the CDR3 DNA reads TGTGCCAGCAGTTCGACAGGGATGGGATACGAGCAGTACTTC. The chain has TRBV2 and TRBJ2-4, with 7 bases lining up with TRBD1. The end of the DNA fits TRBJ2-7 better, so the J call may be wrong. Germline V CDR1 and CDR2: SNHLY, FYNNEI. The CDR3 totals 14 residues.

The CDR3 sequence is CASSKSGHLRGRNTIYF. As DNA, the CDR3 is TGTGCCAGCAGCAAATCCGGACACCTGCGTGGAAGAAACACCATATATTTT. This chain uses TRBV21-1 with TRBJ1-3; the table's D call TRBD1 went unverified against the DNA. TRBV21-1 is a documented pseudogene. The CDR3 spans 17 residues.

The chain links TRBV27 to TRBJ2-1; perhaps TRBD2 as D (6 bases). The CDR3 loop spans 18 amino acids. V was trimmed by 5 bases and J by 4 bases, leaving 24 bases between them. The germline V gene has CDR1 MNHEY and CDR2 SMNVEV (reference sequence). This CDR3 is CASSPPGLAPRNYNEQFF. In nucleotides, the CDR3 is TGTGCCAGCAGTCCCCCCGGGCTAGCGCCTAGAAATTACAATGAGCAGTTCTTC.

The chain has TRBV20-1 and TRBJ1-2; D perhaps matches TRBD1 (5 bases). Germline V gives CDR1 DFQATT, CDR2 SNEGSKA (reference sequence). V was trimmed by 1 base and J by 3 bases, leaving 18 bases between them. The CDR3 loop spans 16 amino acids. This CDR3 reads CSARGVEGQGHYGYTF. The CDR3 DNA reads as TGCAGTGCTAGAGGAGTGGAGGGGCAGGGCCACTATGGCTACACCTTC.

This clonotype was seen a few times. The chain joins TRBV7-2 to TRBJ2-3; 9 bases fit TRBD2. The CDR3 sequence is 14 residues long. Germline CDR1 reads SGHTA; CDR2 reads FQGNSA. Germline trimming cut 5 bases from V and 5 bases from J; bases unmatched to any gene: 5. CDR3 protein: CASSRQTSGDTQYF. The CDR3 nucleotides are TGTGCCAGCAGCCGCCAGACTAGCGGAGATACGCAGTATTTT.

The chain is built from TRBV6-1 and TRBJ1-1; 7 bases map to TRBD1. Germline-derived CDR1 and CDR2 are MNHNS and SASEGT. With V trimmed by 1 base and J by 10 bases, 9 bases remained unmatched. This CDR3 comprises 14 residues. CDR3 DNA sequence: TGTGCCAGCAGTGAAGGGGGGACAGCCCGGAGAGCTTTCTTT. Translated, it gives CASSEGGTARRAFF.

This clonotype was observed a handful of times. The V gene is TRBV20-1, the J gene TRBJ1-6; possible D gene TRBD1, 6 bases. Trimming pared 0 bases from V and 9 bases from J, leaving 12 bases between. The CDR3 length is 14 residues. The V gene's germline CDR1 is DFQATT and CDR2 SNEGSKA (reference sequence). The CDR3 sequence is CSARDAGGPSPLHF. For the CDR3, the DNA is TGCAGTGCTAGAGATGCGGGGGGCCCTTCACCCCTCCACTTT.

This chain uses TRBV6-2 or TRBV6-3 with TRBJ2-7; D perhaps matches TRBD1 (8 bases). Per the germline V gene, CDR1 is MNHEY and CDR2 is SVGEGT. CDR3 size: 14 residues. The ends were cut back, 6 bases at V and 5 bases at J, with 17 bases in the middle. The CDR3 DNA reads as TGTGCCAGCAGCCGACAGGGGAGGGTCCACGAGCAGTACTTC. It codes for CASSRQGRVHEQYF.